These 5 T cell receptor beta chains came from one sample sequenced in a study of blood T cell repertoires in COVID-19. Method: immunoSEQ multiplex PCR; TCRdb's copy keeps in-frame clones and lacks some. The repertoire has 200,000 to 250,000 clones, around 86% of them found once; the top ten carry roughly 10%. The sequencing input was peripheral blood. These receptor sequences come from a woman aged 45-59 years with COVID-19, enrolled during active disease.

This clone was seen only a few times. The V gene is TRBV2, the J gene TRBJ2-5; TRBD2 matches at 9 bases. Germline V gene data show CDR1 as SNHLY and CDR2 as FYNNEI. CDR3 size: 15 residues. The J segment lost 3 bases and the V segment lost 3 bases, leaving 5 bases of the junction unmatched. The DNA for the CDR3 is TGTGCCAGCAGTGATCCTAGCGGGGCAAAAGAGACCCAGTACTTC. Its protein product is CASSDPSGAKETQYF.

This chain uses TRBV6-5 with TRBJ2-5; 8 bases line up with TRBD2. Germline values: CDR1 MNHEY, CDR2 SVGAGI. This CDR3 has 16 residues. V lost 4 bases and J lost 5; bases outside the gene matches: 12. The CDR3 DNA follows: TGTGCCAGCAGTTGGGCGCCGGGGGGGGCTGGCGAGACCCAGTACTTC. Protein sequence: CASSWAPGGAGETQYF.

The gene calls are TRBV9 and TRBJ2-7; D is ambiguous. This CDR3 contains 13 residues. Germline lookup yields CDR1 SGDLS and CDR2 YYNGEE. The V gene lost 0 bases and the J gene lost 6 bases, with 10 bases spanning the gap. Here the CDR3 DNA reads TGTGCCAGCAGCGTAGGAGAAACTACCGAGCAGTACTTC. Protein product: CASSVGETTEQYF.

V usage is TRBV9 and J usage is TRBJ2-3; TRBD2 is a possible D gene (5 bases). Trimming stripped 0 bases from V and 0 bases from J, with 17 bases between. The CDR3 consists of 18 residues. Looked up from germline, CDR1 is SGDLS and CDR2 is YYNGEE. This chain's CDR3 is CASSVGLAGYTSTDTQYF. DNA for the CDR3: TGTGCCAGCAGCGTAGGGCTTGCGGGCTACACTAGCACAGATACGCAGTATTTT.

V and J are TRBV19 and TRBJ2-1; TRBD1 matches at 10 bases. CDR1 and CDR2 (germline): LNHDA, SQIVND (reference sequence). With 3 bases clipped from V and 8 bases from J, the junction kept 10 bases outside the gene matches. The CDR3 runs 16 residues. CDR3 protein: CASSIRSGQGIDEQFF. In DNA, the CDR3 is TGTGCCAGTAGTATTCGGTCGGGACAGGGGATCGATGAGCAGTTCTTC. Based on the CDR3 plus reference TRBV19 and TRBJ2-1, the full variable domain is DGGITQSPKYLFRKEGQNVTLSCEQNLNHDAMYWYRQDPGQGLRLIYYSQIVNDFQKGDIAEGYSVSREKKESFPLTVTSAQKNPTAFYLCASSIRSGQGIDEQFFGPGTRLTVL.